One T cell receptor (beta chain) is described in this entry. Its target is unknown. Through a sample-barcoded 5' primer and a J-beta primer mix, a second PCR was run for roughly 6 to 11 cycles. Researchers report that a template-switch adaptor with 12 random nucleotides tagged each cDNA molecule. TCRdb reprocessed the 5' RACE reads with MiXCR, giving one entry per CDR3 protein. The repertoire holds about 1.5 million distinct CDR3 sequences, with roughly 45% as singletons. The data derive from a study of blood T cells in healthy people across ages. Study summary: Capturing about one barcoded beta molecule per two T cells was achieved by template switching. General observations from the study: Aged donors had fewer naive CD4+ cells and lower diversity than long-lived donors. Roughly linear declines in TCR beta diversity per million T cells occurred with age.

Sequencing input: blood. This sequence was found in a woman under 30 in good health.

The DNA of the CDR3 is TGCGCCAGCAGCCAAGGTGCCCCTGGGACTAGCGGCCAACAAGAGACCCAGTACTTC. This translates into CASSQGAPGTSGQQETQYF. V is TRBV4-1 and J is TRBJ2-5; 11 bases are shared with TRBD2. The V and J ends lost 1 base and 2 bases, in that order; junction bases with no gene match: 12. The CDR3 is made up of 19 amino acids. Germline loops: CDR1 MGHRA, CDR2 YSYEKL.